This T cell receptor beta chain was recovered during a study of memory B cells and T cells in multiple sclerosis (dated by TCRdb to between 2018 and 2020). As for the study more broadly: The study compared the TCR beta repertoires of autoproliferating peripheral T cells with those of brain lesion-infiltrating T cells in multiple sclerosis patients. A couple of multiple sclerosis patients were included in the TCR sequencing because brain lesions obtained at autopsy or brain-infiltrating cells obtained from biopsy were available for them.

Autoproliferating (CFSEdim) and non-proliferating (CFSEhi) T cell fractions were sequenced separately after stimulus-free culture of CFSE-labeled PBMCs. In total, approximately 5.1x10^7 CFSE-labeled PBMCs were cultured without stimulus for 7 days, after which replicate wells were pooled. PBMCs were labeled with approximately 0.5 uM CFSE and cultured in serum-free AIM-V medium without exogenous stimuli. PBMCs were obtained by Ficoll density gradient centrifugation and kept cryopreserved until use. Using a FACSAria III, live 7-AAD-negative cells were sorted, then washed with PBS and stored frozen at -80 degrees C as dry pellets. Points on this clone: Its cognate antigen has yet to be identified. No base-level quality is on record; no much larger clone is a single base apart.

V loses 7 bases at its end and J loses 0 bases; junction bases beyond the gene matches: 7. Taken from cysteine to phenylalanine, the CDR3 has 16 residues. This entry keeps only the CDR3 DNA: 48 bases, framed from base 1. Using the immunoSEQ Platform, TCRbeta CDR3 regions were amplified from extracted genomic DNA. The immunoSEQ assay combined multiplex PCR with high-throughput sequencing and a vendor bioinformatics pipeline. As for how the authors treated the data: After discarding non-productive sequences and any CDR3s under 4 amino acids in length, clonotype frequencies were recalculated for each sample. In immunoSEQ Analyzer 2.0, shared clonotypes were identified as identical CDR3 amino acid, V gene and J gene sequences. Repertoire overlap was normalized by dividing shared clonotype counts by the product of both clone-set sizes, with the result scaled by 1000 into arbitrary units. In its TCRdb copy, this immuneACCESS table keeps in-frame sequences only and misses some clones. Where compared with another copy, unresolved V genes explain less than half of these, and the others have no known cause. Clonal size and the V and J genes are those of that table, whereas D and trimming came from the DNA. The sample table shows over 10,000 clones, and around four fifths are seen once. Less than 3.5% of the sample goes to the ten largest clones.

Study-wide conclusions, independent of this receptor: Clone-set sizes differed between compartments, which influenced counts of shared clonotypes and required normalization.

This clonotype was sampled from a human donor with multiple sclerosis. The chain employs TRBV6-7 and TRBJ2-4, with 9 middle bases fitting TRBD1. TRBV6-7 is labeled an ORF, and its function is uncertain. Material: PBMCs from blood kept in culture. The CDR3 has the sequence CASNQTGGEAKNIQYF. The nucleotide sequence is TGTGCCAGCAACCAAACAGGGGGCGAAGCCAAAAACATTCAGTACTTC.